The 21 T cell receptor beta chains in this list originate from one sample, sequenced in a study of CD8 T cells in ankylosing spondylitis. TCRdb recomputed calls from the 5' RACE reads with MiXCR, one row per CDR3 protein. The sample has 700,000 or so distinct CDR3 sequences; 15% to 20% are singletons. Broader study findings: A TCR beta motif made of fewer than ten highly homologous variants seemed typical of ankylosing spondylitis blood.

No antigen has been identified for these receptors. The specimen sequenced was blood, either unsorted or a sorted T cell fraction (not recorded which). All receptors come from a male donor with ankylosing spondylitis.

This rearrangement joins TRBV6-2 or TRBV6-3 to TRBJ2-5; 7 positions agree with TRBD2. Germline V CDR1 and CDR2: MNHEY, SVGEGT. The CDR3 length is 16 residues. V lost 3 bases, J lost 2 bases, and 9 bases stayed unmatched. CDR3 in amino acids: CASSYGGSGLQETQYF. Here the CDR3 DNA reads TGTGCCAGCAGTTATGGCGGTAGCGGGCTACAAGAGACCCAGTACTTC.

This clonotype was recorded a few times. The CDR3 coding sequence is TGTGCCAGCAGCTCCCGGACGCCGGAAGAAAAACTGTTTTTT. Residues: CASSSRTPEEKLFF. The chain carries TRBV7-9 and TRBJ1-4; D remains unclear. V lost 4 bases and J lost 8, with 14 bases in between. The CDR3 sequence is 14 residues long. In germline, CDR1 is SEHNR, CDR2 FQNEAQ (reference sequence).

This clonotype was recorded a few times. The chain uses TRBV20-1 and TRBJ1-6; D is unclear. Deletions cut 0 bases from V and 2 bases from J, with 11 bases between. This CDR3 has 16 amino acids. CDR1 is DFQATT, CDR2 SNEGSKA, per germline (reference sequence). As DNA, the CDR3 is TGCAGTGCTAGAGATCGTGGCGGCACCTATAATTCACCCCTCCACTTT. Protein product: CSARDRGGTYNSPLHF.

The rearrangement links TRBV21-1 to TRBJ2-1. TRBV21-1 is termed a pseudogene. CDR3 length equals 15 residues. The CDR3 region has the DNA TGTGCCAGCAGCAAAGTTCGGGTATTCTACAATGAGCAGTTCTTC. Its protein is CASSKVRVFYNEQFF.

The chain has TRBV11-2 and TRBJ1-5; D may be TRBD1 (6 bases). From germline, CDR1 is SGHAT and CDR2 FQNNGV. CDR3 length: 16 amino acids. V was shortened by 3 bases and J by 6 bases, with 18 bases between the two germline ends. CDR3 sequence reads: CASSFGQTRGGQPQHF. Here the CDR3 DNA reads TGTGCCAGCAGCTTCGGACAGACCAGAGGGGGTCAGCCCCAGCATTTT.

V gene TRBV18 combines with J gene TRBJ2-1; no clear D gene. Trimming removed 2 bases from V and 9 bases from J, with 8 bases in between. Germline V CDR1 and CDR2: KGHSH, LQKENI. The CDR3 contains 12 residues. CDR3 residues: CASSPVAIEQFF. The CDR3 nucleotides are TGTGCCAGCTCACCAGTAGCAATTGAGCAGTTCTTC.

This clonotype showed up just a few times. The chain carries TRBV7-8 and TRBJ1-4; tentatively, D is TRBD1 (6 bases). The CDR3 loop spans 17 amino acids. The germline V and J ends were trimmed by 5 bases and 3 bases, with 19 bases remaining between them. CDR1 is SGHVS and CDR2 is FQNEAQ in the germline V gene. CDR3 sequence reads: CASSRRATGRSNEKLFF. The CDR3 DNA reads TGTGCCAGCAGCCGCCGCGCCACAGGGAGGTCTAATGAAAAACTGTTTTTT.

This clonotype has more than one count but fewer than ten. The rearrangement uses TRBV12-3 or TRBV12-4 and TRBJ2-7; TRBD2 matches at 15 bases. The CDR3 runs 12 residues. V trimming: 10 bases; J trimming: 7 bases; junction bases outside the gene matches: 2. The CDR3 reads CATGTSGREQYF. DNA for the CDR3: TGTGCCACCGGGACTAGCGGGAGGGAGCAGTACTTC.

This clonotype was picked up a small number of times. The V and J genes are TRBV7-8 and TRBJ1-1; D is perhaps TRBD1 (6 bases). The CDR3 is 16 residues long. CDR1 and CDR2 (germline): SGHVS, FQNEAQ. V was cut by 4 bases and J by 1 base, with 16 bases left in between. The CDR3 nucleotides are TGTGCCAGCAGCTCCACCAGGGGACAAACGAACACTGAAGCTTTCTTT. Translation: CASSSTRGQTNTEAFF.

The rearrangement joins TRBV5-6 to TRBJ2-5; 7 bases are a match to TRBD1. Trimming at V came to 0 bases and at J to 2 bases, leaving 7 bases not matched to a gene. Germline CDR1 and CDR2: SGHDT and YYEEEE. The length of the CDR3 is 16 residues. CDR3 coding DNA: TGTGCCAGCAGCTTGGAAAGGGGGCCCCTGCAAGAGACCCAGTACTTC. It is translated as CASSLERGPLQETQYF.

This clonotype turned up a few times. The chain uses TRBV20-1 and TRBJ1-2; TRBD1 aligns across 7 bases. J was trimmed by 6 bases and V by 8 bases; bases with no gene match: 9. Germline CDR1 and CDR2: DFQATT and SNEGSKA (reference sequence). This CDR3 comprises 12 residues. CDR3 in amino acids: CSPKGGADGYTF. The DNA for the CDR3 is TGCAGTCCGAAAGGGGGCGCGGATGGCTACACCTTC.

Only a few counts were recorded for this clonotype. The V call is TRBV20-1, the J call TRBJ1-1; a weak D match, TRBD1 (5 bases). The CDR3 length is 14 residues. Per the germline V gene, CDR1 is DFQATT and CDR2 is SNEGSKA (reference sequence). V lost 0 bases, J lost 7 bases, and 15 bases lay in between. The CDR3 DNA is TGCAGTGCTAGAGATCTGGCAACCACAGGTGAAGCTTTCTTT. This codes for CSARDLATTGEAFF.

The chain has TRBV7-2 and TRBJ2-7; 10 bases are a match to TRBD2. Germline assignment: CDR1 SGHTA and CDR2 FQGNSA. The J segment lost 3 bases and the V segment lost 5 bases, leaving 4 bases of the junction unmatched. The CDR3 contains 14 residues. The CDR3 DNA is TGTGCCAGCAGCCCCTGGACTAGCGGCTACGAGCAGTACTTC. It codes for CASSPWTSGYEQYF. Filled out from reference TRBV7-2 and TRBJ2-7, the complete variable domain reads GAGVSQSPSNKVTEKGKDVELRCDPISGHTALYWYRQSLGQGLEFLIYFQGNSAPDKSGLPSDRFSAERTGGSVSTLTIQRTQQEDSAVYLCASSPWTSGYEQYFGPGTRLTVT.

The J gene is TRBJ1-2, the V gene TRBV6-2 or TRBV6-3; D may be TRBD1 (6 bases). The CDR3 totals 15 residues. From germline, CDR1 is MNHEY and CDR2 SVGEGT. Trimming shortened V by 6 bases and J by 7 bases, and 21 bases separated the two germline ends. The CDR3 DNA reads as TGTGCCAGCAGCCGGGACACGTCAAGGATCGGTGGCTACACCTTC. This sequence encodes CASSRDTSRIGGYTF.

The V call is TRBV20-1, the J call TRBJ2-1, with 14 bases fitting TRBD2. The germline V gene has CDR1 DFQATT and CDR2 SNEGSKA (reference sequence). V shed 1 base and J 6 bases; nucleotides not matched to a gene: 2. There are 15 residues in the CDR3. DNA for the CDR3: TGCAGTGCTAGAGCGGGACTAGCGGGAGCCAATGAGCAGTTCTTC. This encodes CSARAGLAGANEQFF.

This clonotype was recorded many times. Here the CDR3 reads CASSDFGGGSYNEQFF. The CDR3 DNA follows: TGTGCCAGCAGTGACTTTGGCGGGGGTTCCTACAATGAGCAGTTCTTC. This chain joins TRBV6-2 or TRBV6-3 and TRBJ2-1; 7 bases fit TRBD2. The CDR3 has 16 amino acids. The V gene's germline CDR1 is MNHEY and CDR2 SVGEGT. J gave up 1 base and V 5 bases, and 8 bases lay outside the gene matches.

In its sample, this clonotype was seen a few times. CDR3 loop: CSATVPGGGNIQYF. The CDR3 nucleotides are TGCAGTGCAACAGTCCCAGGCGGTGGAAACATTCAGTACTTC. The gene calls are TRBV20-1 and TRBJ2-4; the D is unclear. The CDR3 contains 14 residues. The germline V gene has CDR1 DFQATT and CDR2 SNEGSKA (reference sequence). Trimming removed 6 bases at V and 6 bases at J, with 18 bases between.

This clonotype was recorded only once. One junction end disagrees with the germline gene, perhaps due to a read error. The chain is built from TRBV4-1 and TRBJ2-7; D gene unclear. The CDR3 consists of 12 residues. Germline V gene sequence: CDR1 MGHRA, CDR2 YSYEKL. The CDR3 sequence: CASSEDWGEQYF. In DNA, the CDR3 is TGCGCCAGCAGCGAAGATTGGGGAGAGCAGTACTTC.

This clonotype showed up many times. The chain is built from TRBV28 and TRBJ2-6; D is perhaps TRBD2 (5 bases). This CDR3 is built from 14 residues. Trimming removed 5 bases at V and 0 bases at J, with 5 bases between. Looked up from germline, CDR1 is MDHEN and CDR2 is SYDVKM. CDR3 loop: CASSGGSGANVLTF. The CDR3 DNA sequence: TGTGCCAGCAGTGGAGGCTCTGGGGCCAACGTCCTGACTTTC.

CDR3 DNA: TGTGCCAGCAGTTTGATGAGGGAGCAGTACTTC. Protein: CASSLMREQYF. The chain carries TRBV12-3 or TRBV12-4 and TRBJ2-7; D is undetermined. This CDR3 has 11 amino acids. V was cut by 3 bases and J by 7 bases, with 7 bases left in between.

The gene calls are TRBV6-1 and TRBJ2-1; D may be TRBD1 or TRBD2 (6 bases each). Between the trimmed V and J ends, which lost 2 bases and 10 bases, there was a span of 12 bases. Germline-derived CDR1 and CDR2 are MNHNS and SASEGT. CDR3 length: 13 amino acids. The CDR3 sequence is CASSEFGGLEQFF. The CDR3, as DNA: TGTGCCAGCAGTGAATTTGGGGGGCTGGAGCAGTTCTTC.